The 18 T cell receptor beta chains in this list originate from one sample, sequenced in a study of blood T cell repertoires in COVID-19. Libraries were prepared by immunoSEQ multiplex PCR; TCRdb keeps only in-frame clonotypes and omits some of them. The repertoire includes tens of thousands of clones, approximately 93% of them detected once, and under 5% sits in the top ten. Sequencing input: peripheral blood. Receptors were obtained from a human donor with active COVID-19. The donor label of this sample is uncertain.

CDR3 bases: TGTGCCAGCAACCCTCGGGACAGAACCACAGATACGCAGTATTTT. The encoded protein is CASNPRDRTTDTQYF. The chain has TRBV2 and TRBJ2-3, with 7 bases identical to TRBD1. CDR1 SNHLY and CDR2 FYNNEI come from the germline V gene. The CDR3 has 15 residues. The V gene end was trimmed by 7 bases and the J gene end by 2 bases; junction bases not matched to a gene: 9. The full variable domain, completed using reference TRBV2 and TRBJ2-3, is EPEVTQTPSHQVTQMGQEVILRCVPISNHLYFYWYRQILGQKVEFLVSFYNNEISEKSEIFDDQFSVERPDGSNFTLKIRSTKLEDSAMYFCASNPRDRTTDTQYFGPGTRLTVL.

V usage is TRBV18 and J usage is TRBJ1-6; the match to TRBD1 covers 8 bases. The V segment lost 6 bases and the J segment 7 bases; nucleotides outside the gene matches: 2. Germline CDR1 is KGHSH and CDR2 is LQKENI. The CDR3 contains 13 residues. The DNA of the CDR3 is TGTGCCAGCTCGACAGGGGACAATTCACCCCTCCACTTT. Translating it yields CASSTGDNSPLHF.

The CDR3 nucleotides are TGCAGCGTTGTACGGTATCCCGAAGTTTCTGGGGCCAACGTCCTGACTTTC. This encodes CSVVRYPEVSGANVLTF. The chain recombines TRBV29-1 with TRBJ2-6; D is undetermined. The V end lost 4 bases, the J end lost 1 base, and 17 bases lay between the germline ends. The CDR3 consists of 17 residues. Germline loops: CDR1 SQVTM, CDR2 ANQGSEA.

V is TRBV11-3 and J is TRBJ2-3; 11 bases align to TRBD2. Looked up from germline, CDR1 is SGHNT and CDR2 is YENEEA. Trimming took 2 bases from V and 4 from J; bases not matched to a gene: 2. This CDR3 contains 15 residues. The CDR3 is CASSLMTSGADTQYF. CDR3 nucleotide sequence: TGTGCCAGCAGCTTAATGACTAGCGGGGCAGATACGCAGTATTTT.

The chain links TRBV2 to TRBJ2-1; 12 bases agree with TRBD2. V dropped 2 bases and J dropped 13; count of bases not matched to a gene: 9. Germline assignment: CDR1 SNHLY and CDR2 FYNNEI. CDR3 length: 15 residues. The CDR3 sequence: CASSESSGRAFGQFF. CDR3 DNA: TGTGCCAGCAGTGAATCTAGCGGGAGGGCCTTCGGCCAGTTCTTC.

The rearrangement joins TRBV7-2 to TRBJ2-7; no clear D gene. The CDR3 consists of 11 residues. From germline, CDR1 is SGHTA and CDR2 FQGNSA. V lost 5 bases to trimming and J lost 3 bases, with 5 bases between them. CDR3 sequence: CASSGDYEQYF. For the CDR3, the DNA is TGTGCCAGCAGCGGAGACTACGAGCAGTACTTC.

V usage is TRBV6-4 and J usage is TRBJ2-5; unclear D gene. V was cut by 3 bases and J by 4 bases, with 12 bases left in between. The CDR3 contains 14 residues. The V gene's germline CDR1 is MRHNA and CDR2 SNTAGT. CDR3 nucleotide sequence: TGTGCCAGCAGTGAGGGCCCCGCCGGAGAGACCCAGTACTTC. Translation gives CASSEGPAGETQYF.

The chain combines TRBV5-1 with TRBJ2-3; TRBD2 matches at 9 bases. The CDR3 length is 16 residues. Per germline, CDR1 SGHRS and CDR2 YFSETQ. The V gene end was trimmed by 1 base and the J gene end by 7 bases; junction bases not matched to a gene: 10. The chain's CDR3 is CASSLSGGGAENTQYF. CDR3 nucleotides: TGCGCCAGCAGCTTGTCAGGCGGGGGGGCCGAGAATACGCAGTATTTT.

The J gene is TRBJ2-2, the V gene TRBV5-1; no definite D call. This CDR3 has 14 amino acids. CDR1 and CDR2 (germline): SGHRS, YFSETQ. With 1 base removed from V and 0 bases from J, the gap between germline ends came to 4 bases. CDR3 bases: TGCGCCAGCAGCTTGTTCACGAACACCGGGGAGCTGTTTTTT. Protein sequence: CASSLFTNTGELFF.

The chain has TRBV19 and TRBJ1-4; a possible D gene is TRBD1 (6 bases). Trimming removed 0 bases at V and 8 bases at J, with 16 bases between. From germline, CDR1 is LNHDA and CDR2 SQIVND (reference sequence). The CDR3 length is 16 residues. CDR3 DNA: TGTGCCAGTAGTATAGAGGGCGCAGGGGAAAGGGAAAAACTGTTTTTT. Amino acid sequence: CASSIEGAGEREKLFF.

CDR3 region: CASRWQGDYGYTF. CDR3 nucleotide sequence: TGTGCCAGCAGGTGGCAGGGGGACTATGGCTACACCTTC. This sequence joins TRBV12-3 or TRBV12-4 and TRBJ1-2; 7 nucleotides match TRBD1. Losses at the gene ends were 6 bases for V and 3 bases for J; bases not matched to a gene: 4. This CDR3 contains 13 residues.

This rearrangement joins TRBV7-8 to TRBJ2-3; 11 bases are a match to TRBD2. This CDR3 is 16 amino acids long. CDR1 SGHVS and CDR2 FQNEAQ come from the germline V gene. V was clipped by 4 bases and J by 4 bases; unmatched bases: 7. The DNA for the CDR3 is TGTGCCAGCAGCTCTATAGCGGGAGGGCCCCCAGATACGCAGTATTTT. Amino acid sequence: CASSSIAGGPPDTQYF.

The V and J genes are TRBV3-1 (or the pseudogene TRBV3-2) and TRBJ2-2; 9 bases fit TRBD1. This CDR3 contains 16 residues. The V gene end was trimmed by 0 bases and the J gene end by 6 bases; junction bases not matched to a gene: 5. Germline loops: CDR1 LGHDT, CDR2 YNNKEL (reference sequence). The CDR3 DNA is TGTGCCAGCAGCCAAGAGTCCGGGACAGGGCCCGGGGAGCTGTTTTTT. This encodes CASSQESGTGPGELFF.

The chain couples TRBV3-1 (or the pseudogene TRBV3-2) to TRBJ1-3, with 7 bases lining up with TRBD1. CDR3 length equals 14 residues. Germline loops: CDR1 LGHDT, CDR2 YNNKEL (reference sequence). J was trimmed by 4 bases and V by 2 bases; bases with no gene match: 2. CDR3 in DNA: TGTGCCAGCAGCCAATCAGGGGGAGGAAACACCATATATTTT. Encoded protein: CASSQSGGGNTIYF.

V usage is TRBV10-3 and J usage is TRBJ2-3; 8 bases agree with TRBD2. The germline V gene has CDR1 ENHRY and CDR2 SYGVKD. CDR3 size: 14 residues. V was pared by 6 bases and J by 5 bases, with 7 bases of the junction left unmatched. The CDR3 is CAISREGRGDTQYF. The CDR3 DNA reads as TGTGCCATCAGCCGGGAGGGACGGGGAGATACGCAGTATTTT.

V gene TRBV5-1 combines with J gene TRBJ2-7, with D possibly being TRBD1 (6 bases). Deletions cut 0 bases from V and 2 bases from J, with 12 bases between. Germline CDR1 is SGHRS and CDR2 is YFSETQ. This CDR3 region has 15 residues. This CDR3 is CASSLGDTRTYEQYF. CDR3 nucleotides: TGCGCCAGCAGCTTGGGGGACACACGGACCTACGAGCAGTACTTC.

The chain carries TRBV7-2 and TRBJ1-5; 9 bases are a match to TRBD1. The V and J ends lost 5 bases and 7 bases, in that order; junction bases with no gene match: 9. This CDR3 contains 15 residues. Germline V gene lookup returns CDR1 SGHTA and CDR2 FQGNSA. In DNA, the CDR3 is TGTGCCAGCAGCCCACAAACAGGGGGCGGGCAGCCCCAGCATTTT. This gives the protein CASSPQTGGGQPQHF. Full variable domain (rest looked up from reference TRBV7-2 and TRBJ1-5): GAGVSQSPSNKVTEKGKDVELRCDPISGHTALYWYRQSLGQGLEFLIYFQGNSAPDKSGLPSDRFSAERTGGSVSTLTIQRTQQEDSAVYLCASSPQTGGGQPQHFGDGTRLSIL.

The V and J genes are TRBV6-5 and TRBJ2-7; D is unclear. Germline loops: CDR1 MNHEY, CDR2 SVGAGI. V lost 5 bases to trimming and J lost 3 bases, with 5 bases between them. The CDR3 has 11 residues. The CDR3 here is CASSLVYEQYF. The DNA for the CDR3 is TGTGCCAGCAGTCTAGTCTACGAGCAGTACTTC.